This TCR beta chain was observed in a study of T cell responses to AZD1222 COVID-19 vaccine. Germline V gene sequence: CDR1 SGHRS, CDR2 YFSETQ. The length of the CDR3 is 15 residues. The V gene end was trimmed by 4 bases and the J gene end by 3 bases; junction bases not matched to a gene: 3. General study findings and limits: Spike-specific TCR breadth rose after two AZD1222 doses, and depth rose as well. Clonal diversity may have been underestimated in mostly white British donors. Mapped onto spike, vaccine-associated CD4 TCRs spanned it and were dominant at 160-218 and 743-854.

Of note for this clone: Its antigen is not identified.

Sequencing was performed with immunoSEQ multiplex PCR; in TCRdb, only in-frame clones are kept and a portion is missing. This table holds 40,000 to 60,000 clones, about 90% found once. The chain employs TRBV5-1 and TRBJ2-7, with 14 positions matching TRBD2. Sequencing used peripheral blood, obtained 28 days after the second AZD1222 dose. This TCR was sampled from an adult who received the AZD1222 COVID-19 vaccine. The DNA for the CDR3 is TGCGCCAGCAGCCTCGGGACTAGCGGGAGCTACGAGCAGTACTTC. This codes for CASSLGTSGSYEQYF.